The subject of this entry is one T cell receptor (beta chain). What this receptor recognizes is not known. Qualities for individual bases were not recorded, and no much larger clone is one base off. TCRbeta CDR3 regions were amplified from genomic DNA by means of the immunoSEQ Assay, a bias-controlled multiplex PCR. Under the source paper's analysis protocol: Within the assay, amplification of reference gene primers was used to estimate how many nucleated cells each sample contained. To quantify the absolute abundance of each unique TCRbeta CDR3 rearrangement, sequence reads were collapsed and filtered. For each sample, productive Simpson clonality was calculated as the square root of Simpson's diversity index over productive rearrangements. TCRdb obtained this table from immuneACCESS and retained in-frame rearrangements with V and J assigned. These tables miss some clones; where compared with another copy, unresolved V genes account for less than half of the shortfall, and the remainder is unexplained. V, J and clone size derive from that table, while D and trimming were established from the DNA sequence. The sample profile shows about 180,000 clones; more than 75% of them were found once. Roughly 8.7% of the sample comes from the top ten.

This sample stems from a study of blood T cell repertoires in COVID-19 (dated by TCRdb to 2019 to 2021). Regarding the research as a whole: The collaborator samples originated in the United States, Italy and Spain and spanned the acute and convalescent phases of COVID-19. The samples were drawn from the first 160 participants of the ongoing ImmuneRACE study and from 1,254 subjects provided by 6 global collaborators. Deeply sampled blood TCRbeta repertoires from subjects exposed to, actively infected with, or recovered from COVID-19 were included in the dataset. The prospective study material was composed of cDNA or gDNA derived from T cells, B-cell-depleted T cells, or PBMCs. HLA class I and class II types, where available, came from metadata supplied by the sample provider rather than from assay-based typing. Sample metadata almost always included a de-identified subject ID, COVID-19 status, age in years and sex. A freely available public database, intended as a resource for researchers studying the immune response to SARS-CoV-2, is where the repertoires were released. The study at large found these results: The amount of clinical and demographic metadata varied by source and participant and was provided uncurated.

For this chain, trimming is 6 bases at the V end and 0 bases at the J end, and the number of junction bases without a gene match is 13. In the germline V gene, CDR1 corresponds to SNHLY and CDR2 to FYNNEI. Inclusive of the bounding cysteine and phenylalanine, the CDR3 is 20 residues long. The sequence is cut down to CDR3 DNA, 60 bases in frame from base 1. Participants in the prospective study were aged roughly 18 to 89 years, lived in some 24 United States geographic areas, and enrolled through a virtual design. To assign participants to cohorts, the prospective study relied on clinical history that participants themselves reported in a screening survey and a study questionnaire. For ImmuneRACE Cohort 3, a participant was defined as recovered based on two consecutive negative NP/OP PCR tests, clearance by a healthcare professional, or resolution of symptoms. Each participant in the prospective study had whole blood, serum and a nasopharyngeal or oropharyngeal swab collected by mobile phlebotomists. Additional blood draws and questionnaires over an approximately two-month period could optionally be provided by prospective study participants. Prospective study blood samples were shipped either frozen or at room temperature before DNA extraction.

This clonotype was obtained from a woman between 25 and 40 years old who had recovered from COVID-19. The chain joins TRBV2 to TRBJ2-5, and 16 junction bases match TRBD2. The material sequenced was PBMCs or T cells enriched from blood (not recorded which). This receptor carries the CDR3 CASRYSGTSGRALDQETQYF. The sequence in DNA is TGTGCCAGCAGATACTCCGGGACTAGCGGGAGGGCCTTGGACCAAGAGACCCAGTACTTC.